One T cell receptor (beta chain) is described in this entry. The sample belongs to a study of blood T cell repertoires in COVID-19. Background on the study: Sites across the United States, Italy and Spain contributed samples from acute and convalescent COVID-19. Sources were T cells, B-cell-depleted T cells, or PBMCs; the material itself was cDNA or gDNA.

Repertoires were generated with immunoSEQ multiplex PCR, while TCRdb's copy carries only in-frame clones and drops some. The sample lists approximately 170,000 clones, 85% seen once, with approximately 8.2% in the top ten. CDR1 and CDR2 from the germline V gene are SGHRS and YFSETQ. V dropped 5 bases and J dropped 2; count of bases not matched to a gene: 8. The CDR3 covers 15 residues. Patients of the Seattle cohort, enrolled during active infection, were followed longitudinally. V gene TRBV5-1 combines with J gene TRBJ2-3; 7 nucleotides agree with TRBD1. This sequence originates from a woman of 80 years or more with COVID-19, enrolled during active disease. Sequenced material: peripheral blood. DNA of the CDR3: TGCGCCAGCAGACAACAGGGGTCGGCCACAGATACGCAGTATTTT. It translates to CASRQQGSATDTQYF.